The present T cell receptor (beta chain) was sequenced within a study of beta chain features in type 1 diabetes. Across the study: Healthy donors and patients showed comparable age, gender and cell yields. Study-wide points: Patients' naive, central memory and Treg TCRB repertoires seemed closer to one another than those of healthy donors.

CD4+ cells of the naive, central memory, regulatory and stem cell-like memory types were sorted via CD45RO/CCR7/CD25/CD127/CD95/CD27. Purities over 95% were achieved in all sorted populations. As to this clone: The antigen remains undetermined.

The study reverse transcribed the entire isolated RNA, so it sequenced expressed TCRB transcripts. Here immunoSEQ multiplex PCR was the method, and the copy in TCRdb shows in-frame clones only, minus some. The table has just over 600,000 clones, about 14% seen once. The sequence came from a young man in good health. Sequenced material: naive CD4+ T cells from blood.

CDR3 coding DNA: TGTGCCAGCAGCATCAGACAGAACCGCCACAATGAGCAGTTCTTC. Amino acid sequence: CASSIRQNRHNEQFF. This chain connects TRBV7-8 to TRBJ2-1, with a weak D call TRBD1 (5 bases). V was trimmed by 5 bases and J by 5 bases, leaving 16 bases between them. The CDR3 runs to 15 residues. Germline V gene sequence: CDR1 SGHVS, CDR2 FQNEAQ. Full variable domain (remainder filled in from reference TRBV7-8 and TRBJ2-1): GAGVSQSPRYKVAKRGQDVALRCDPISGHVSLFWYQQALGQGPEFLTYFQNEAQLDKSGLPSDRFFAERPEGSVSTLKIQRTQQEDSAVYLCASSIRQNRHNEQFFGPGTRLTVL.